A single sample gave rise to the 3 T cell receptor beta chains below, sequenced in a study of T cell responses to AZD1222 COVID-19 vaccine. Generated by immunoSEQ multiplex PCR, the TCRdb table keeps only in-frame clones and is missing some. The sample yields about 150,000 clones, around nine tenths seen once. Source: peripheral blood, taken 28 days after the second AZD1222 dose. The receptors derive from an adult who received the AZD1222 COVID-19 vaccine.

V and J are TRBV2 and TRBJ1-3, with a possible D match to TRBD1 (5 bases). The CDR3 runs to 14 residues. CDR1 and CDR2 from the germline V gene are SNHLY and FYNNEI. With 6 bases removed from V and 0 bases from J, the gap between germline ends came to 9 bases. CDR3 in DNA: TGTGCCAGCAGACAGGTATACTCTGGAAACACCATATATTTT. It encodes CASRQVYSGNTIYF.

The chain recombines TRBV15 with TRBJ1-4, with a possible D match to TRBD1 (5 bases). The CDR3 is 12 amino acids. Trimming cost V 5 bases and J 8 bases, with 9 bases left between them. Germline loops: CDR1 LNHNV, CDR2 YYDKDF (reference sequence). The CDR3 loop is CATSGTGEKLFF. CDR3 DNA sequence: TGTGCCACCAGCGGGACTGGGGAAAAACTGTTTTTT. Variable domain in full (rest from reference TRBV15 and TRBJ1-4): DAMVIQNPRYQVTQFGKPVTLSCSQTLNHNVMYWYQQKSSQAPKLLFHYYDKDFNNEADTPDNFQSRRPNTSFCFLDIRSPGLGDTAMYLCATSGTGEKLFFGSGTQLSVL.

The chain uses TRBV24-1 and TRBJ2-1; D is ambiguous. The length of the CDR3 is 13 residues. Germline CDR1 reads KGHDR; CDR2 reads SFDVKD. V gave up 0 bases and J gave up 8 bases, with 7 bases separating them. The CDR3 DNA reads TGTGCCACCAGTGATTTGCTGGTCGATGAGCAGTTCTTC. Translating it yields CATSDLLVDEQFF.